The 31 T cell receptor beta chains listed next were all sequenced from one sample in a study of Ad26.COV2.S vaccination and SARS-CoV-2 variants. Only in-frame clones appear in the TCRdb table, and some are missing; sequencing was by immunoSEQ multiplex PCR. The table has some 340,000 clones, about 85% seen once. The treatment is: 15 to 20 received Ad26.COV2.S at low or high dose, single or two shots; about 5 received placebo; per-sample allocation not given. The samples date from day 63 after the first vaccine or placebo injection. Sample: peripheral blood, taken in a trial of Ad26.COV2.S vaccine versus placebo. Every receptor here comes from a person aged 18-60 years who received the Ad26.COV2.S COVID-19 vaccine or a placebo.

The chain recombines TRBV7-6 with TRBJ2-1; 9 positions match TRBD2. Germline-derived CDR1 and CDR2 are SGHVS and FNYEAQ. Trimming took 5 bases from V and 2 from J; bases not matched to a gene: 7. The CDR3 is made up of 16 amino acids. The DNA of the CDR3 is TGTGCCAGCAGCCCGGGGGGACTAGCCACCTACAATGAGCAGTTCTTC. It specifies CASSPGGLATYNEQFF.

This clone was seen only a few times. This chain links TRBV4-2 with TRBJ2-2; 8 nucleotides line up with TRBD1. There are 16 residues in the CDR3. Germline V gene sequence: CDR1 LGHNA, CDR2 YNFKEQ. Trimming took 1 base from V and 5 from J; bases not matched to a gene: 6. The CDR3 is CASSQATGVGTGELFF. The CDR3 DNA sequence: TGTGCCAGCAGCCAAGCGACAGGGGTGGGGACCGGGGAGCTGTTTTTT.

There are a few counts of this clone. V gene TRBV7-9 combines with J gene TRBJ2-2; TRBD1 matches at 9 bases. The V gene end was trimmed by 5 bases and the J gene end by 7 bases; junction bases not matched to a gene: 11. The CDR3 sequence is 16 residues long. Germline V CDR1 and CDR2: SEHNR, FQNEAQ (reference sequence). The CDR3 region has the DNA TGTGCCAGCAGCAAGAGAGGACAGGGGAGGGGCGGGGAGCTGTTTTTT. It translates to CASSKRGQGRGGELFF.

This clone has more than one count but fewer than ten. The CDR3 region is CASSDWGYNEQFF. CDR3 coding DNA: TGTGCCAGCAGCGATTGGGGTTACAATGAGCAGTTCTTC. The rearrangement links TRBV4-2 to TRBJ2-1; D is unresolved. This CDR3 is built from 13 residues. Germline V gives CDR1 LGHNA, CDR2 YNFKEQ. V gave up 5 bases and J gave up 4 bases, with 9 bases separating them.

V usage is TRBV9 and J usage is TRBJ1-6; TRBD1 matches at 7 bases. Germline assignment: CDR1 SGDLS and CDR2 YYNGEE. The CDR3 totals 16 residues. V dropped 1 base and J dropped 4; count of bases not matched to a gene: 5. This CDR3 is CASSVRGGGYNSPLHF. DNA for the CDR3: TGTGCCAGCAGCGTAAGAGGGGGCGGTTATAATTCACCCCTCCACTTT.

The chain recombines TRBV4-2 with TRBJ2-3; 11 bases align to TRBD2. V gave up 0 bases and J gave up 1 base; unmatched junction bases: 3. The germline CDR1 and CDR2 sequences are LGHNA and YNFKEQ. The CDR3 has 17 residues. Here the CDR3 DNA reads TGTGCCAGCAGCCAAGATTTAGCGGGGGGGGGCACAGATACGCAGTATTTT. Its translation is CASSQDLAGGGTDTQYF.

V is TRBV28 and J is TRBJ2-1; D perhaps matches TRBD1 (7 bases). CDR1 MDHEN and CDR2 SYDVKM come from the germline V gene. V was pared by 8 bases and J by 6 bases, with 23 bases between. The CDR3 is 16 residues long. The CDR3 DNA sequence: TGTGCCAGCCCTCGCTCGGGCCAGGGGGGCACCAATGAGCAGTTCTTC. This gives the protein CASPRSGQGGTNEQFF.

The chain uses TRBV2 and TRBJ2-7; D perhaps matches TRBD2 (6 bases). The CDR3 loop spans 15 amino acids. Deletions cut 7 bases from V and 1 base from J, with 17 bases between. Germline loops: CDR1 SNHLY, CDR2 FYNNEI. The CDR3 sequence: CASTEGRLLSYEQYF. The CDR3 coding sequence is TGTGCCAGCACGGAGGGACGGCTTCTTTCCTACGAGCAGTACTTC.

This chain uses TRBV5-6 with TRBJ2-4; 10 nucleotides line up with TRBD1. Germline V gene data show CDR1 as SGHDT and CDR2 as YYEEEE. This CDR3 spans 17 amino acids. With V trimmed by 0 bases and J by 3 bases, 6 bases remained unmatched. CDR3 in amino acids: CASSLVIGQGVKNIQYF. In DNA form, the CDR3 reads TGTGCCAGCAGCTTGGTAATAGGACAGGGGGTCAAAAACATTCAGTACTTC.

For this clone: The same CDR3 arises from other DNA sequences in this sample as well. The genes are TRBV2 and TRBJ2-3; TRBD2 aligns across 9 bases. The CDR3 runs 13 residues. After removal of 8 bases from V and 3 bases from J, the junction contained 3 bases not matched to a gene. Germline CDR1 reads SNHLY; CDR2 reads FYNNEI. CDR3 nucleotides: TGTGCCAGCTCCAGCGGGGGGACAGATACGCAGTATTTT. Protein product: CASSSGGTDTQYF.

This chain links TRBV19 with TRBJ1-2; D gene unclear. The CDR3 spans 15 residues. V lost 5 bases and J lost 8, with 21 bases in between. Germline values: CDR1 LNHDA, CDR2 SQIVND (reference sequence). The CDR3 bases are TGTGCCAGTAGTGGCGGTACGGTGAACCTGATGGGCTACACCTTC. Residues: CASSGGTVNLMGYTF. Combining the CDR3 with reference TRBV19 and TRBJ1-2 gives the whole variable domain DGGITQSPKYLFRKEGQNVTLSCEQNLNHDAMYWYRQDPGQGLRLIYYSQIVNDFQKGDIAEGYSVSREKKESFPLTVTSAQKNPTAFYLCASSGGTVNLMGYTFGSGTRLTVV.

The CDR3 loop reads CASSERQGRDRDTQYF. CDR3 nucleotides: TGTGCCAGCAGCGAGCGACAGGGTCGGGATAGGGATACGCAGTATTTT. The chain employs TRBV9 and TRBJ2-3, with 7 nucleotides matching TRBD1. CDR3 length: 16 residues. Germline V CDR1 and CDR2: SGDLS, YYNGEE. V lost 3 bases, J lost 6 bases, and 13 bases stayed unmatched.

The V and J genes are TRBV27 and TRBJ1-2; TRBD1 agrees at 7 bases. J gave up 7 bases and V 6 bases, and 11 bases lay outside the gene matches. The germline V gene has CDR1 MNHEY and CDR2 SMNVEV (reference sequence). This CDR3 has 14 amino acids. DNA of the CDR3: TGTGCCAGCAGAGAGGTAGGGGGCTCGAGTGGCTACACCTTC. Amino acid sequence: CASREVGGSSGYTF.

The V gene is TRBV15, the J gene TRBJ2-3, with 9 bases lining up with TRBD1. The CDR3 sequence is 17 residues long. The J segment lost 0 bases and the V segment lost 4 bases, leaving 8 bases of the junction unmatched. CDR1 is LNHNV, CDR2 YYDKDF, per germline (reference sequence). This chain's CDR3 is CATSTGGQGVSTDTQYF. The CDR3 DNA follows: TGTGCCACCAGCACCGGGGGACAGGGCGTAAGCACAGATACGCAGTATTTT.

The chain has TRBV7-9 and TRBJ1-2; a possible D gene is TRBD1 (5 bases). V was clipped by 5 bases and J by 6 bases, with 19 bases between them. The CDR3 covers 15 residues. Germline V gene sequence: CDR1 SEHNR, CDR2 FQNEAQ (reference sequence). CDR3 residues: CASSPGPRIGHGYTF. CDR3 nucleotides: TGTGCCAGCAGCCCAGGGCCGCGAATTGGCCATGGCTACACCTTC.

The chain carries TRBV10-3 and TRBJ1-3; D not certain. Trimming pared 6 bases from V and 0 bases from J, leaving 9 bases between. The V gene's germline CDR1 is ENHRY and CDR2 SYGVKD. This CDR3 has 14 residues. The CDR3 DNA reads TGTGCCATCAGCACAGCGAACTCTGGAAACACCATATATTTT. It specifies CAISTANSGNTIYF.

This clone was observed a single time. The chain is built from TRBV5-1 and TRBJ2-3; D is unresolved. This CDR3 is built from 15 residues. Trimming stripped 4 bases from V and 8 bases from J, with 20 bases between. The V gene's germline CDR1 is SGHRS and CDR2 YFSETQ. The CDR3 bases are TGCGCCAGCAGCCTAGTGGGCAGGCCTCCAAGTACGCAGTATTTT. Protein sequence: CASSLVGRPPSTQYF.

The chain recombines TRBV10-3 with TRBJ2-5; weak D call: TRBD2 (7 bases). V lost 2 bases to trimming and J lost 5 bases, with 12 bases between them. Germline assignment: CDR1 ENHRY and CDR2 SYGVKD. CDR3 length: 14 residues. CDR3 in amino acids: CAISEPGGIETQYF. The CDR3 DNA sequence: TGTGCCATCAGTGAGCCGGGGGGCATTGAGACCCAGTACTTC.

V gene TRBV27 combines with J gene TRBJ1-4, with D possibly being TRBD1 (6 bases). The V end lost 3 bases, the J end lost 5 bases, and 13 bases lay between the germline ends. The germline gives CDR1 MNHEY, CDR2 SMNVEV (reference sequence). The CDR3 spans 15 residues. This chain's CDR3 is CASSLGQTRNEKLFF. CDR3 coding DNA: TGTGCCAGCAGTTTGGGACAAACGAGGAATGAAAAACTGTTTTTT. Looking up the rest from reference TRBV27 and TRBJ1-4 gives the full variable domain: EAQVTQNPRYLITVTGKKLTVTCSQNMNHEYMSWYRQDPGLGLRQIYYSMNVEVTDKGDVPEGYKVSRKEKRNFPLILESPSPNQTSLYFCASSLGQTRNEKLFFGSGTQLSVL.

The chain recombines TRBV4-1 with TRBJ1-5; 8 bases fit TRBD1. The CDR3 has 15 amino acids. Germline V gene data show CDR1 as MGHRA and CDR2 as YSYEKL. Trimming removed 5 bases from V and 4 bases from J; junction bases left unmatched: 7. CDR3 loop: CASSKDRERNQPQHF. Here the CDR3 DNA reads TGCGCCAGCAGCAAGGACAGGGAAAGGAATCAGCCCCAGCATTTT.

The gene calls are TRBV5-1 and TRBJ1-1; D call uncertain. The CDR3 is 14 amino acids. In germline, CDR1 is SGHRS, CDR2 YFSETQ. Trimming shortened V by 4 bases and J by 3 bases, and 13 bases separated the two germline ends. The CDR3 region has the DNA TGCGCCAGCAGCCCGGACTTACGGGACACTGAAGCTTTCTTT. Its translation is CASSPDLRDTEAFF.

In DNA, the CDR3 is TGTGCCAGCAGCTTTCCAGGGAACGGCTACACCTTC. Its protein is CASSFPGNGYTF. The gene calls are TRBV7-2 and TRBJ1-2, with D possibly being TRBD1 (5 bases). Germline V gene sequence: CDR1 SGHTA, CDR2 FQGNSA. The V gene lost 3 bases and the J gene lost 8 bases, with 10 bases spanning the gap. The CDR3 length is 12 residues.

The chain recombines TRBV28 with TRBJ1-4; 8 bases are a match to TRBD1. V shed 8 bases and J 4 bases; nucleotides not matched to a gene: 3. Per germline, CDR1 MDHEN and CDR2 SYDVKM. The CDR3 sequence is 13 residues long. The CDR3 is CASGQGVNEKLFF. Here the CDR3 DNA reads TGTGCCAGCGGACAGGGCGTTAATGAAAAACTGTTTTTT.

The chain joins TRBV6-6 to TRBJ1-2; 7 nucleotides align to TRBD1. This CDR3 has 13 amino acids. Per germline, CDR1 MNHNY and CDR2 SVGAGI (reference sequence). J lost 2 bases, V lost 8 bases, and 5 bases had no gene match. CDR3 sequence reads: CASLTGSNYGYTF. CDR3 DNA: TGTGCCAGCTTGACAGGGTCGAACTATGGCTACACCTTC.

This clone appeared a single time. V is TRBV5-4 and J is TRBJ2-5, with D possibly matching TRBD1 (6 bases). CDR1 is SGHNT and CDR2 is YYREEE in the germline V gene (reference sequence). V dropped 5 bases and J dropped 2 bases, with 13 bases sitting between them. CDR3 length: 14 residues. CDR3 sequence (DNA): TGTGCCAGCAGATCGACAGGCTTACAAGAGACCCAGTACTTC. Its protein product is CASRSTGLQETQYF.

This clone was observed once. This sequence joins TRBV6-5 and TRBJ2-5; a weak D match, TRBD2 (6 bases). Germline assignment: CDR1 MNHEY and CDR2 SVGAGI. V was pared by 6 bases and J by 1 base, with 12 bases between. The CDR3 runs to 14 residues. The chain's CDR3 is CASRYTGSQETQYF. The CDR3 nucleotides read TGTGCCAGCAGATACACCGGGAGCCAAGAGACCCAGTACTTC.

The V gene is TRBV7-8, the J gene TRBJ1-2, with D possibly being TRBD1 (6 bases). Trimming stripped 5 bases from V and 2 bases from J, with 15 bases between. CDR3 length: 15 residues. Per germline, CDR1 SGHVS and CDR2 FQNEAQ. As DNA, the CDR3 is TGTGCCAGCAGCCCAGATGGGACACCGAACTATGGCTACACCTTC. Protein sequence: CASSPDGTPNYGYTF.

The CDR3 spells CASSLDPYYYEQYF. The CDR3 bases are TGCGCCAGCAGCTTGGACCCTTACTACTACGAGCAGTACTTC. The chain joins TRBV5-1 to TRBJ2-7, with D uncertain. The CDR3 contains 14 residues. The germline V gene encodes CDR1 SGHRS and CDR2 YFSETQ. V was cut by 0 bases and J by 3 bases, with 10 bases left in between.

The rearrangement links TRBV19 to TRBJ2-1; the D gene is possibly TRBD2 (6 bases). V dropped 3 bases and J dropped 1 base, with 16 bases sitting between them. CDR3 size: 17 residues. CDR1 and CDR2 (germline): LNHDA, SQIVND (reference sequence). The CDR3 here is CASSIIGSRGSYNEQFF. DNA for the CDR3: TGTGCCAGTAGTATTATCGGGTCTCGGGGGTCCTACAATGAGCAGTTCTTC.

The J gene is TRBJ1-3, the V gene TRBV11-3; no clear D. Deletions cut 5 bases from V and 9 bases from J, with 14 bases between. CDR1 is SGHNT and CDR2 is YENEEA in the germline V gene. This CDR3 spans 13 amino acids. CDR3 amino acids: CASSQEGYGTIYF. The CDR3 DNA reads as TGTGCCAGCAGCCAAGAGGGATATGGCACCATATATTTT.

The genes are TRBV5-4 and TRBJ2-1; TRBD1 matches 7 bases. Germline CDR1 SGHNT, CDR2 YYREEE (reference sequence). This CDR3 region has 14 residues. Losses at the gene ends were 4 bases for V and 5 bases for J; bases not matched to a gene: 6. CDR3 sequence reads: CASSARDRDNEQFF. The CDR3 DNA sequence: TGTGCCAGCAGCGCCCGGGACAGAGACAATGAGCAGTTCTTC.